Listed below are T cell receptor beta chains from one sample, sequenced in a study of T-cell reconstitution after alpha-beta-depleted transplantation in children. MiXCR, applied by TCRdb to the PCR reads, yields one record per CDR3 protein. The repertoire holds about 420,000 distinct CDR3 sequences, 16% seen once, with just under 30% in the top ten. Material: PBMCs, mostly from graft donor cells, obtained 360 days after TCRalphabeta/CD19-depleted stem cell transplant. The receptors come from a boy in the first two years of life who had a stem cell transplant for Wiskott-Aldrich syndrome, so the T cells may come from the graft donor. The CDR3 runs from the conserved cysteine through the conserved F or W. Each record gives: J gene, V gene, CDR3 protein.

J gene: TRBJ2-5; V gene: TRBV2; CDR3 protein: CASREGGETQYF
J gene: TRBJ2-7; V gene: TRBV20-1; CDR3 protein: CSARGPWGQGGVEAYEQYF
J gene: TRBJ1-3; V gene: TRBV7-2; CDR3 protein: CASSLVRGARGNTIYF
J gene: TRBJ1-1; V gene: TRBV10-3; CDR3 protein: CAISGLWGTEAFF
J gene: TRBJ2-2; V gene: TRBV5-1; CDR3 protein: CASSQPTGVDTGELFF
J gene: TRBJ2-7; V gene: TRBV5-1; CDR3 protein: CASRVQGGSSYEQYF
J gene: TRBJ2-2; V gene: TRBV5-1; CDR3 protein: CASSLYIGTANTGELFF
J gene: TRBJ2-7; V gene: TRBV20-1; CDR3 protein: CSAFGGEGSYEQYF
J gene: TRBJ1-2; V gene: TRBV6-5; CDR3 protein: CASRGQGRSGYTF
J gene: TRBJ1-1; V gene: TRBV5-1; CDR3 protein: CASSWDPVNTEAFF
J gene: TRBJ2-3; V gene: TRBV12-3/TRBV12-4; CDR3 protein: CASSLVRLADADTQYF
J gene: TRBJ2-1; V gene: TRBV12-3/TRBV12-4; CDR3 protein: CASSKTGPYNEQFF
J gene: TRBJ2-7; V gene: TRBV30; CDR3 protein: CAWSSSDEQYF
J gene: TRBJ2-1; V gene: TRBV29-1; CDR3 protein: CSVEAGFTVSYNEQFF
J gene: TRBJ2-7; V gene: TRBV6-5; CDR3 protein: CASSSYRGPYEQYF
J gene: TRBJ2-3; V gene: TRBV5-8; CDR3 protein: CASSLAASGSSTDTQYF
J gene: TRBJ2-3; V gene: TRBV7-2; CDR3 protein: CASSLRGLAWDTQYF
J gene: TRBJ2-6; V gene: TRBV7-8; CDR3 protein: CASSLVGVGANVLTF
J gene: TRBJ2-6; V gene: TRBV5-1; CDR3 protein: CASSLTTGVPGSNVLTF
J gene: TRBJ1-4; V gene: TRBV6-1; CDR3 protein: CASSERGRQKKLFF
J gene: TRBJ2-3; V gene: TRBV28; CDR3 protein: CASSRPGRELNTQYF
J gene: TRBJ2-3; V gene: TRBV5-5; CDR3 protein: CASSIRGRDTQYF
J gene: TRBJ2-2; V gene: TRBV18; CDR3 protein: CASSPRQGTGELFF
J gene: TRBJ2-1; V gene: TRBV7-2; CDR3 protein: CASSLRTRSSYNEQFF
J gene: TRBJ2-7; V gene: TRBV5-1; CDR3 protein: CASSRGQGDEQYF
J gene: TRBJ1-4; V gene: TRBV4-1; CDR3 protein: CASSQDRWTGDPFDEKLFF
J gene: TRBJ2-5; V gene: TRBV7-9; CDR3 protein: CASSRGPDYQETQYF
J gene: TRBJ2-5; V gene: TRBV24-1; CDR3 protein: CATSDFTGSETQYF
J gene: TRBJ2-2; V gene: TRBV28; CDR3 protein: CSAGSRNTGELFF